The rows below give T cell receptor beta chains drawn from one sample of a study of response to subunit inactivated influenza vaccine. TCRdb reprocessed the RT-PCR reads with MiXCR, giving one entry per CDR3 protein. The table shows over 400,000 distinct CDR3 sequences, with over 10% occurring only once. The sample was PBMCs from blood, taken 45 days after vaccination. The source is a man aged 45-65 years who received an inactivated influenza vaccine. CDR3s include the opening cysteine and the closing phenylalanine or tryptophan. The order of the fields is clone size, V gene, CDR3 length, D gene, J gene, CDR3 protein, CDR3 DNA. The D gene is left open where the match is weak. The size of a clone is reported for some rows only, either as once, few or many, or as a class for expanded clones.

few	TRBV7-9	15	.	TRBJ2-3	CASSLSGPSTDTQYF	TGTGCCAGCAGCTTATCGGGGCCAAGCACAGATACGCAGTATTTT
.	TRBV28	14	TRBD2	TRBJ2-1	CASSFWTRVNEQFF	TGTGCCAGCAGTTTTTGGACTAGGGTCAATGAGCAGTTCTTC
many	TRBV5-1	15	.	TRBJ1-2	CASSLRDGWDYGYTF	TGCGCCAGCAGCTTACGGGACGGATGGGACTATGGCTACACCTTC
many	TRBV11-1	19	TRBD2	TRBJ2-1	CASSHPVYRGGSSYNEQFF	TGTGCCAGCAGCCATCCGGTTTACCGGGGGGGCAGCTCCTACAATGAGCAGTTCTTC
few	TRBV20-1	16	TRBD2	TRBJ2-7	CSARARLAGAGYEQYF	TGCAGTGCTAGAGCCAGGCTAGCGGGAGCAGGCTACGAGCAGTACTTC
.	TRBV5-1	15	.	TRBJ2-7	CASSLMGTSSYEQYF	TGCGCCAGCAGCTTAATGGGGACAAGCTCCTACGAGCAGTACTTC
.	TRBV11-2	14	.	TRBJ2-2	CASSTGHYTGELFF	TGTGCCAGCAGCACCGGACACTACACCGGGGAGCTGTTTTTT
.	TRBV6-5	19	TRBD1	TRBJ1-5	CASSYSSGQGSASNQPQHF	TGTGCCAGCAGTTACTCGAGCGGACAGGGGTCTGCGAGCAATCAGCCCCAGCATTTT
few	TRBV6-1	14	TRBD1	TRBJ2-1	CASMPGQGAGEQFF	TGTGCCAGCATGCCGGGACAGGGGGCAGGTGAGCAGTTCTTC
few	TRBV20-1	15	.	TRBJ2-3	CSARFPSESTDTQYF	TGCAGTGCTAGGTTCCCTAGCGAGAGCACAGATACGCAGTATTTT
.	TRBV10-3	15	.	TRBJ2-1	CAISEDGASYNEQFF	TGTGCCATCAGTGAAGATGGGGCCTCTTACAATGAGCAGTTCTTC
.	TRBV2	14	.	TRBJ2-3	CASSGSGAKDTQYF	TGTGCCAGCAGTGGGTCGGGAGCTAAAGATACGCAGTATTTT
.	TRBV7-2	13	.	TRBJ1-1	CASSLRAQAEAFF	TGTGCCAGCAGTCTTCGTGCTCAGGCTGAAGCTTTCTTT
few	TRBV20-1	16	TRBD2	TRBJ2-1	CSARAIAGGSYNEQFF	TGCAGTGCTAGGGCCATAGCGGGAGGCTCCTACAATGAGCAGTTCTTC
.	TRBV6-5	13	TRBD1	TRBJ1-2	CASSYYRGNGYTF	TGTGCCAGCAGTTATTACAGGGGTAATGGCTACACCTTC
.	TRBV7-9	15	.	TRBJ2-3	CASRLTGRSTDTQYF	TGTGCCAGCAGACTCACAGGGCGGAGCACAGATACGCAGTATTTT
few	TRBV15	13	.	TRBJ2-2	CATSRTLTGELFF	TGTGCCACCAGCAGGACATTGACCGGGGAGCTGTTTTTT
few	TRBV4-1	13	.	TRBJ2-7	CASSQVILYEQYF	TGCGCCAGCAGCCAAGTGATTCTCTACGAGCAGTACTTC
few	TRBV20-1	16	TRBD1	TRBJ1-6	CSARAGTGGNNSPLHF	TGCAGTGCTAGAGCGGGGACAGGGGGTAATAATTCACCCCTCCACTTT
.	TRBV12-3/TRBV12-4	16	.	TRBJ2-5	CASSLVGRGNPQTQYF	TGTGCCAGCAGTTTAGTCGGGCGAGGGAACCCCCAGACCCAGTACTTC
.	TRBV7-9	15	.	TRBJ2-2	CASSLIQPNTGELFF	TGTGCCAGCAGCTTAATACAGCCAAACACCGGGGAGCTGTTTTTT
.	TRBV18	13	.	TRBJ1-6	CASSPEGSSPLHF	TGTGCCAGCTCACCTGAGGGAAGCTCACCCCTCCACTTT
few	TRBV7-9	14	.	TRBJ2-5	CASSLERHKETQYF	TGTGCCAGCAGCTTAGAGCGGCACAAAGAGACCCAGTACTTC
.	TRBV5-4	14	.	TRBJ2-3	CASSLMKGRDTQYF	TGTGCCAGCAGCTTGATGAAGGGGAGAGATACGCAGTATTTT
few	TRBV2	14	.	TRBJ1-5	CASSEDRNNQPQHF	TGTGCCAGCAGCGAAGACAGAAACAATCAGCCCCAGCATTTT
few	TRBV11-2	14	.	TRBJ2-3	CASSPAWGQLTQYF	TGTGCCAGCAGCCCCGCGTGGGGTCAGCTTACGCAGTATTTT
many	TRBV6-5	15	TRBD2	TRBJ2-2	CASSYLGLGDGELFF	TGTGCCAGCAGCTACTTGGGACTAGGGGACGGGGAGCTGTTTTTT
many	TRBV9	12	.	TRBJ2-3	CASSPRLDTQYF	TGTGCCAGCAGCCCCAGGTTGGATACGCAGTATTTT
.	TRBV6-1	15	.	TRBJ1-2	CASSGERVGLDGYTF	TGTGCCAGCAGTGGCGAAAGGGTGGGCCTAGATGGCTACACCTTC
.	TRBV5-8	16	.	TRBJ2-1	CASSLGVRSSYNEQFF	TGTGCCAGCAGCTTGGGGGTTCGAAGCTCCTACAATGAGCAGTTCTTC
many	TRBV29-1	12	.	TRBJ1-1	CSVEKGSTEAFF	TGCAGCGTTGAAAAGGGAAGCACTGAAGCTTTCTTT
many	TRBV12-3/TRBV12-4	10	.	TRBJ2-1	CASSLREQFF	TGTGCCAGCAGTTTGCGTGAGCAGTTCTTC
few	TRBV13	14	TRBD1	TRBJ2-1	CASSFGNRGDEQFF	TGTGCCAGCAGCTTTGGAAACAGGGGGGATGAGCAGTTCTTC
many	TRBV29-1	11	.	TRBJ2-5	CSVGPQETQYF	TGCAGCGTTGGACCGCAGGAGACCCAGTACTTC
many	TRBV7-6	15	.	TRBJ2-3	CASSLVVGRTDTQYF	TGTGCCAGCAGCTTAGTAGTGGGTCGCACAGATACGCAGTATTTT
.	TRBV29-1	13	.	TRBJ2-1	CSVEDRSRYKQFF	TGCAGCGTTGAAGATCGAAGTCGCTATAAGCAGTTCTTC
many	TRBV4-1	18	.	TRBJ2-3	CASSQAAGFSYGTDTQYF	TGCGCCAGCAGCCAAGCCGCGGGCTTCTCCTACGGCACAGATACGCAGTATTTT
few	TRBV28	16	.	TRBJ2-7	CASSLSWDWVTYEQYF	TGTGCCAGCAGTTTATCATGGGACTGGGTGACCTACGAGCAGTACTTC
many	TRBV28	14	.	TRBJ1-5	CASSLPGPNQPQHF	TGTGCCAGCAGTTTACCGGGACCAAATCAGCCCCAGCATTTT
few	TRBV27	16	.	TRBJ1-6	CASKLGHGAPRSPLHF	TGTGCCAGCAAATTAGGGCACGGGGCACCTAGATCACCCCTCCACTTT
few	TRBV20-1	12	.	TRBJ1-2	CSARVGGRGYTF	TGCAGTGCTAGGGTAGGGGGTAGAGGCTACACCTTC
.	TRBV7-9	15	.	TRBJ2-1	CASSTFVGRAHEQFF	TGTGCCAGCAGCACTTTTGTGGGACGGGCCCATGAGCAGTTCTTC
.	TRBV11-2	16	TRBD1	TRBJ2-4	CASSLGGGQGENIQYF	TGTGCCAGCAGCTTAGGTGGGGGACAGGGCGAAAACATTCAGTACTTC
few	TRBV7-7	12	.	TRBJ2-2	CASSQRGGELFF	TGTGCTAGCAGTCAGAGGGGCGGGGAGCTGTTTTTT
few	TRBV7-3	19	.	TRBJ2-1	CASSLSTAIGGGSHNEQFF	TGTGCCAGCAGCTTATCCACCGCTATCGGCGGTGGGAGCCACAATGAGCAGTTCTTC
many	TRBV6-2/TRBV6-3	14	TRBD1	TRBJ1-1	CASSSSGGITEAFF	TGTGCCAGCAGTTCGTCAGGGGGGATCACTGAAGCTTTCTTT